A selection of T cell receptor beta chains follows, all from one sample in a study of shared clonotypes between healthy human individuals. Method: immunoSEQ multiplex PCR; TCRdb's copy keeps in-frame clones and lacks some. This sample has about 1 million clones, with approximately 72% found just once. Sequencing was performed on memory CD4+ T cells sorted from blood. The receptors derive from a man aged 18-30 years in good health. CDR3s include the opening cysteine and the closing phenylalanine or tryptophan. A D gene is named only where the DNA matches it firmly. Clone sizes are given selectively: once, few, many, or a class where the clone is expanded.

CDR3nt: TGTGCCAGCAGCTTGGGCGGGGGAGAAGAGACCCAGTACTTC
CDR3aa: CASSLGGGEETQYF
d_gene: TRBD2
abundance: .
v_gene: TRBV5-4
j_gene: TRBJ2-5

CDR3nt: TGTGCCAGTAGTATAGCCCCCCCGACGAACACTGAAGCTTTCTTT
CDR3aa: CASSIAPPTNTEAFF
d_gene: .
abundance: few
v_gene: TRBV19
j_gene: TRBJ1-1

CDR3nt: TGTGCCAGCAGTGAATGGGGGACGAGTGAAAAACTGTTTTTT
CDR3aa: CASSEWGTSEKLFF
d_gene: .
abundance: .
v_gene: TRBV25-1
j_gene: TRBJ1-4

CDR3nt: TGTGCTAGTGGGACAGGGGGAACTGAAGCTTTCTTT
CDR3aa: CASGTGGTEAFF
d_gene: TRBD1
abundance: few
v_gene: TRBV12-5
j_gene: TRBJ1-1

CDR3nt: TGTGCCAGCAGCTTAGAGGCCGGCCTAGGTTCACCCCTCCACTTT
CDR3aa: CASSLEAGLGSPLHF
d_gene: .
abundance: .
v_gene: TRBV7-9
j_gene: TRBJ1-6

CDR3nt: TGTGCCAGCAGCGCACGACAGTGGGAGAACACTGAAGCTTTCTTT
CDR3aa: CASSARQWENTEAFF
d_gene: .
abundance: .
v_gene: TRBV21-1
j_gene: TRBJ1-1

CDR3nt: TGTGCCAGCAGTTCCCGACAGGGAGCTAACTATGGCTACACCTTC
CDR3aa: CASSSRQGANYGYTF
d_gene: TRBD1
abundance: .
v_gene: TRBV6-5
j_gene: TRBJ1-2

CDR3nt: TGCGCCAGCAGCGGACGGACTAGCGGGGGCAACGAGCAGTACTTC
CDR3aa: CASSGRTSGGNEQYF
d_gene: TRBD2
abundance: .
v_gene: TRBV5-1
j_gene: TRBJ2-7

CDR3nt: TGCGCCAGCAGCAAACAGGGAAATCAAGAGACCCAGTACTTC
CDR3aa: CASSKQGNQETQYF
d_gene: .
abundance: .
v_gene: TRBV5-1
j_gene: TRBJ2-5

CDR3nt: TGTGCCAGCAGCGTAGACGGGGGTATTAAAAACATTCAGTACTTC
CDR3aa: CASSVDGGIKNIQYF
d_gene: .
abundance: .
v_gene: TRBV9
j_gene: TRBJ2-4

CDR3nt: TGTGCCAGCTCACCACAGTACACCGGGGAGCTGTTTTTT
CDR3aa: CASSPQYTGELFF
d_gene: .
abundance: few
v_gene: TRBV18
j_gene: TRBJ2-2

CDR3nt: TGTGCCATCAGTGAGTTGGGACAAGAGACCCAGTACTTC
CDR3aa: CAISELGQETQYF
d_gene: .
abundance: .
v_gene: TRBV10-3
j_gene: TRBJ2-5

CDR3nt: TGTGCCAGCAGTGTCGGGGACAGCCGCTTGGGGACCCAGTACTTC
CDR3aa: CASSVGDSRLGTQYF
d_gene: TRBD1
abundance: .
v_gene: TRBV6-4
j_gene: TRBJ2-5

CDR3nt: TGTGCCAGCAGCGTCTTATGGAGGGACACTGAAGCTTTCTTT
CDR3aa: CASSVLWRDTEAFF
d_gene: .
abundance: few
v_gene: TRBV9
j_gene: TRBJ1-1

CDR3nt: TGTGCCAGCAGCCTACCGAACACAGATACGCAGTATTTT
CDR3aa: CASSLPNTDTQYF
d_gene: .
abundance: once
v_gene: TRBV7-3
j_gene: TRBJ2-3

CDR3nt: TGTGCCAGTATGGACCTTGACAATGAGCAGTTCTTC
CDR3aa: CASMDLDNEQFF
d_gene: .
abundance: .
v_gene: TRBV2
j_gene: TRBJ2-1

CDR3nt: TGTGCCAGCAGTGACCTAGCGGGAGGAACAGATACGCAGTATTTT
CDR3aa: CASSDLAGGTDTQYF
d_gene: TRBD2
abundance: .
v_gene: TRBV2
j_gene: TRBJ2-3

CDR3nt: TGCGCCAGCCGATCGACAGGGGGCAAAGAGACCCAGTACTTC
CDR3aa: CASRSTGGKETQYF
d_gene: TRBD1
abundance: .
v_gene: TRBV5-1
j_gene: TRBJ2-5

CDR3nt: TGTGCCAGCAGCAGTGCCGGGACAGAGTCCTACGAGCAGTACTTC
CDR3aa: CASSSAGTESYEQYF
d_gene: TRBD1
abundance: .
v_gene: TRBV5-7
j_gene: TRBJ2-7

CDR3nt: TGCGCCAGCAGCCAGTCGGGAGGGGCAGTGGATACGCAGTATTTT
CDR3aa: CASSQSGGAVDTQYF
d_gene: TRBD2
abundance: .
v_gene: TRBV4-1
j_gene: TRBJ2-3

CDR3nt: TGTGCCAGCAGCTTGTTCGGAGATACGCAGTATTTT
CDR3aa: CASSLFGDTQYF
d_gene: .
abundance: few
v_gene: TRBV11-3
j_gene: TRBJ2-3

CDR3nt: TGTGCCAGTAGACATATCAACCAAGAGACCCAGTACTTC
CDR3aa: CASRHINQETQYF
d_gene: .
abundance: .
v_gene: TRBV19
j_gene: TRBJ2-5

CDR3nt: TGTGCCAGCAGCCCCCGAAGCGGGTGGAAGGGCTACGAGCAGTACTTC
CDR3aa: CASSPRSGWKGYEQYF
d_gene: .
abundance: .
v_gene: TRBV7-9
j_gene: TRBJ2-7

CDR3nt: TGCGCCAGCAGCTTGGAAGGTGGGGCTAATGAAAAACTGTTTTTT
CDR3aa: CASSLEGGANEKLFF
d_gene: .
abundance: .
v_gene: TRBV5-1
j_gene: TRBJ1-4

CDR3nt: TGTGCCAGCAGTGAGCAAGGGGTTGGGGATCAGCCCCAGCATTTT
CDR3aa: CASSEQGVGDQPQHF
d_gene: .
abundance: many
v_gene: TRBV2
j_gene: TRBJ1-5

CDR3nt: TGTGCCAGTAGTATGGGGGCCCCCGTGAATTCACCCCTCCACTTT
CDR3aa: CASSMGAPVNSPLHF
d_gene: .
abundance: once
v_gene: TRBV19
j_gene: TRBJ1-6

CDR3nt: TGTGCCAGCAGCACGGGGGGCACTAATGAAAAACTGTTTTTT
CDR3aa: CASSTGGTNEKLFF
d_gene: .
abundance: .
v_gene: TRBV9
j_gene: TRBJ1-4

CDR3nt: TGTGCCAGCAGGCAAGCCGGGACATTAAAAGAGACCCAGTACTTC
CDR3aa: CASRQAGTLKETQYF
d_gene: .
abundance: .
v_gene: TRBV5-4
j_gene: TRBJ2-5

CDR3nt: TGTGCCAGCAGTTTGACTAGCGGATACGAGCAGTACTTC
CDR3aa: CASSLTSGYEQYF
d_gene: TRBD2
abundance: .
v_gene: TRBV28
j_gene: TRBJ2-7

CDR3nt: TGTGCCAGCAGTGAAGAGGCTTCCAGGGATAGCGTAACCCAAGAGACCCAGTACTTC
CDR3aa: CASSEEASRDSVTQETQYF
d_gene: .
abundance: once
v_gene: TRBV2
j_gene: TRBJ2-5

CDR3nt: TGTGCCAGCAGCAGTGGCGGGAGTATAGATACGCAGTATTTT
CDR3aa: CASSSGGSIDTQYF
d_gene: TRBD2
abundance: .
v_gene: TRBV11-3
j_gene: TRBJ2-3

CDR3nt: TGTGCCGGCGGGGTCACTACGACCGGGGAGCTGTTTTTT
CDR3aa: CAGGVTTTGELFF
d_gene: .
abundance: .
v_gene: TRBV2
j_gene: TRBJ2-2

CDR3nt: TGTGCCAGCAGCTTAGAACGGGTGAACACTGAAGCTTTCTTT
CDR3aa: CASSLERVNTEAFF
d_gene: .
abundance: .
v_gene: TRBV11-2
j_gene: TRBJ1-1

CDR3nt: TGTGCCTGGAGTGTAAAGGCGTGGAACACTGAAGCTTTCTTT
CDR3aa: CAWSVKAWNTEAFF
d_gene: .
abundance: few
v_gene: TRBV30
j_gene: TRBJ1-1

CDR3nt: TGCGCCAGCAGCTTTAAGGGTACAGATACGCAGTATTTT
CDR3aa: CASSFKGTDTQYF
d_gene: .
abundance: .
v_gene: TRBV5-1
j_gene: TRBJ2-3

CDR3nt: TGTGCCAGCAGCCACACCGAGTACGAGCAGTACTTC
CDR3aa: CASSHTEYEQYF
d_gene: .
abundance: .
v_gene: TRBV6-5
j_gene: TRBJ2-7

CDR3nt: TGTGCCACCAGCAGAGATCCAGCCACCGGGGAGCTGTTTTTT
CDR3aa: CATSRDPATGELFF
d_gene: .
abundance: .
v_gene: TRBV15
j_gene: TRBJ2-2

CDR3nt: TGTGCCAGCAGTTACAAAGGCAGGGGGGGCGGGGAGCTGTTTTTT
CDR3aa: CASSYKGRGGGELFF
d_gene: .
abundance: .
v_gene: TRBV6-6
j_gene: TRBJ2-2

CDR3nt: TGCAGCGTAGGACAGGGGAGGTGGGACGAGCAGTACTTC
CDR3aa: CSVGQGRWDEQYF
d_gene: TRBD1
abundance: .
v_gene: TRBV29-1
j_gene: TRBJ2-7

CDR3nt: TGTGCCAGCAGCTTGTGGCGAGCGGGGGGCGCGGCGCGATTCGATGAGCAGTTCTTC
CDR3aa: CASSLWRAGGAARFDEQFF
d_gene: TRBD2
abundance: .
v_gene: TRBV7-9
j_gene: TRBJ2-1

CDR3nt: TGTGCCAGCAGCTTTGGGAGGTCCTATAATTCACCCCTCCACTTT
CDR3aa: CASSFGRSYNSPLHF
d_gene: .
abundance: few
v_gene: TRBV5-4
j_gene: TRBJ1-6

CDR3nt: TGTGCCAGCAGCCAAGCAGGGGGAGGAATGAACACTGAAGCTTTCTTT
CDR3aa: CASSQAGGGMNTEAFF
d_gene: TRBD1
abundance: .
v_gene: TRBV11-2
j_gene: TRBJ1-1

CDR3nt: TGTGCCAGCAGTATACAGGGTAATTCACCCCTCCACTTT
CDR3aa: CASSIQGNSPLHF
d_gene: .
abundance: .
v_gene: TRBV6-1
j_gene: TRBJ1-6

CDR3nt: TGTGCCAGCAGTTCACACACAGGGGCAGGGACTGAAGCTTTCTTT
CDR3aa: CASSSHTGAGTEAFF
d_gene: TRBD1
abundance: .
v_gene: TRBV27
j_gene: TRBJ1-1

CDR3nt: TGTGCCAGCAGTGAAACACAGAACAATCAGCCCCAGCATTTT
CDR3aa: CASSETQNNQPQHF
d_gene: .
abundance: .
v_gene: TRBV2
j_gene: TRBJ1-5

CDR3nt: TGTGCCAGCAGCTTGTACAGCGGGAGCGTGGAGACCCAGTACTTC
CDR3aa: CASSLYSGSVETQYF
d_gene: TRBD2
abundance: .
v_gene: TRBV5-8
j_gene: TRBJ2-5

CDR3nt: TGTGCCAGCAGTGCAAACGTCAGGGTTGGTTCACCCCTCCACTTT
CDR3aa: CASSANVRVGSPLHF
d_gene: .
abundance: .
v_gene: TRBV25-1
j_gene: TRBJ1-6

CDR3nt: TGTGCCAGCGGCCAGGGTAGCGGGGTTCTCTCTGAGACCCAGTACTTC
CDR3aa: CASGQGSGVLSETQYF
d_gene: TRBD2
abundance: .
v_gene: TRBV11-2
j_gene: TRBJ2-5

CDR3nt: TGTGCCAGCAGAAACGGACCCCCATCGGGCTCCGGGGCGATGTACGAGCAGTACTTC
CDR3aa: CASRNGPPSGSGAMYEQYF
d_gene: .
abundance: .
v_gene: TRBV27
j_gene: TRBJ2-7